Listed below are T cell receptor beta chains from one sample, sequenced in a study of CD8 T cells in Susac syndrome. TCRdb reanalysed the immunoSEQ multiplex PCR reads using MiXCR and keeps one entry per CDR3 protein. The sample has tens of thousands of distinct CDR3 sequences, 94% seen once; the top ten hold 0.2% to 0.3%. Sequenced material: CD8+ T cells from PBMCs. The source is a human donor in good health. CDR3s include the opening cysteine and the closing phenylalanine or tryptophan. Each record gives: V gene, CDR3 length, CDR3 protein.

v_gene: TRBV4-1
len: 15
CDR3aa: CASSQDGRGGYEQYF

v_gene: TRBV9
len: 15
CDR3aa: CASSGSGTGNQPQHF

v_gene: TRBV11-2
len: 15
CDR3aa: CASSLGIGQQETQYF

v_gene: TRBV7-9
len: 15
CDR3aa: CASSRLERGNNEQFF

v_gene: TRBV6-5
len: 13
CDR3aa: CASSEPGGYEQYF

v_gene: TRBV4-1
len: 15
CDR3aa: CASSKWDRVDSPLHF

v_gene: TRBV25-1
len: 15
CDR3aa: CASSAAGEITDTQYF

v_gene: TRBV10-2
len: 14
CDR3aa: CASGWAPMNTEAFF

v_gene: TRBV11-2
len: 15
CDR3aa: CASSLDRGFGNEQFF

v_gene: TRBV4-1
len: 17
CDR3aa: CASSQVLGEANSDTQYF

v_gene: TRBV6-2/TRBV6-3
len: 15
CDR3aa: CASSYAGGASYGYTF

v_gene: TRBV7-8
len: 12
CDR3aa: CASSSLGTEAFF

v_gene: TRBV4-1
len: 14
CDR3aa: CASSQGGVTGELFF

v_gene: TRBV16
len: 11
CDR3aa: CASSHNQPQHF

v_gene: TRBV6-1
len: 15
CDR3aa: CASSEYPGTNYGYTF

v_gene: TRBV15
len: 14
CDR3aa: CATEDRAANSPLHF

v_gene: TRBV9
len: 15
CDR3aa: CASSAQLAGADTQYF

v_gene: TRBV7-7
len: 15
CDR3aa: CASSLEGLASDEQFF

v_gene: TRBV6-5
len: 13
CDR3aa: CASSYIGNQPQHF

v_gene: TRBV9
len: 16
CDR3aa: CASSGELATLTDTQYF

v_gene: TRBV4-1
len: 16
CDR3aa: CASSQEVFRGVTEAFF

v_gene: TRBV20-1
len: 13
CDR3aa: CSARGSGDAEAFF

v_gene: TRBV2
len: 16
CDR3aa: CASSGPGTSGFNEQFF

v_gene: TRBV3-1
len: 14
CDR3aa: CASSFNSDYYEQYF

v_gene: TRBV9
len: 13
CDR3aa: CASSDDPGQGLFF

v_gene: TRBV27
len: 15
CDR3aa: CASSAGDRFYEGQYF

v_gene: TRBV29-1
len: 14
CDR3aa: CSVRVEGGGKPQHF

v_gene: TRBV19
len: 14
CDR3aa: CASSIGLARNEQFF

v_gene: TRBV29-1
len: 13
CDR3aa: CSVQGREAYGYTF

v_gene: TRBV11-2
len: 18
CDR3aa: CASSLGDGDPPDYDGYTF

v_gene: TRBV10-3
len: 12
CDR3aa: CAIWGENYGYTF

v_gene: TRBV27
len: 12
CDR3aa: CASIGSTDTQYF

v_gene: TRBV12-5
len: 15
CDR3aa: CASGLAGQGAYEQYF

v_gene: TRBV7-9
len: 14
CDR3aa: CASSPGEVQETQYF

v_gene: TRBV15
len: 17
CDR3aa: CATSREGRGAVNQPQHF

v_gene: TRBV6-5
len: 14
CDR3aa: CASSWGSGANVLTF

v_gene: TRBV9
len: 16
CDR3aa: CASSVGDRVSGDTQYF

v_gene: TRBV11-2
len: 12
CDR3aa: CASRALGNTIYF

v_gene: TRBV5-6
len: 14
CDR3aa: CASSGGDFPETQYF

v_gene: TRBV5-1
len: 12
CDR3aa: CASGTGVNEQFF

v_gene: TRBV7-6
len: 14
CDR3aa: CASSLGGQNTEAFF

v_gene: TRBV24-1
len: 15
CDR3aa: CATESGQGRVDTQYF

v_gene: TRBV27
len: 15
CDR3aa: CASSYSSGAAYEQYF

v_gene: TRBV19
len: 13
CDR3aa: CASFDRGGRKLFF

v_gene: TRBV9
len: 12
CDR3aa: CASDGHNYGYTF